The rows below give T cell receptor beta chains drawn from one sample of a study of control samples from healthy donors and cancer patients. Data came from immunoSEQ multiplex PCR; TCRdb stores just in-frame clones and leaves some out. The data show 100,000 to 150,000 clones, around 90% seen once. The sequenced sample consisted of blood. These receptors were obtained from a man in his forties in good health. The CDR3 runs from the conserved cysteine through the conserved F or W. Not all rows give a size; the values are once, few, many and, for expanded clones, a class.

V gene,CDR3 length,clone size,CDR3 protein
TRBV9,17,NA,CASSPLPGLGVADTQYF
TRBV2,16,NA,CASSGLPGQGGSPLHF
TRBV4-3,14,NA,CASSHGQGYYEQYF
TRBV7-8,14,NA,CASSKEGRNEKLFF
TRBV6-6,15,few,CASSPDKANTGELFF
TRBV7-2,15,NA,CASSRTGGAGEKLFF
TRBV13,14,once,CASSLMGGSYGYTF
TRBV15,14,NA,CATSRDRGMDIQYF
TRBV6-2/TRBV6-3,15,NA,CASSRATGGTGELFF
TRBV2,15,NA,CASSEAVQGGYGYTF
TRBV7-7,13,NA,CASSTLAGGEQYF
TRBV29-1,12,NA,CSVEMGNEKLFF
TRBV10-1,16,NA,CASSEVGQRYNSPLHF
TRBV2,14,NA,CASSGGGIDTEAFF
TRBV19,13,NA,CASSAYSSYEQYF
TRBV7-2,13,NA,CASSYGGSYEQYF
TRBV6-6,16,NA,CASSYPGLGSFHEQYF
TRBV29-1,14,few,CSVGVTRYNTEAFF
TRBV6-2/TRBV6-3,16,NA,CASCPTGSPGANVLTF
TRBV5-4,15,NA,CASSFKGPNTGELFF
TRBV19,13,NA,CASIPGGGHEQFF
TRBV5-6,11,NA,CASSLGDTQYF
TRBV6-2/TRBV6-3,15,few,CASSYRRTGPNEQYF
TRBV29-1,15,NA,CSVGWGNSMNTEAFF